These 24 T cell receptor beta chains share one sample of origin, sequenced in a study of technical replicates of blood from a handful of donors. Method: immunoSEQ multiplex PCR; TCRdb's copy keeps in-frame clones and lacks some. This repertoire shows more than 70,000 clones, about nine tenths found once; its top ten account for roughly 0.27%. The sample comprised T cells isolated from PBMCs. These receptors came from a human donor in good health.

V gene TRBV5-6 combines with J gene TRBJ2-5, with 7 bases identical to TRBD1. Germline CDR1 is SGHDT and CDR2 is YYEEEE. The CDR3 covers 13 residues. Trimming removed 3 bases from V and 5 bases from J; junction bases left unmatched: 4. The CDR3 region has the DNA TGTGCCAGCAGCTCTGGACAGGAGGAGACCCAGTACTTC. Amino acids: CASSSGQEETQYF.

V and J are TRBV9 and TRBJ2-3; TRBD2 matches 10 bases. V shed 4 bases, J shed 6 bases, and the junction held 8 bases outside the gene matches. The CDR3 loop spans 15 amino acids. Germline loops: CDR1 SGDLS, CDR2 YYNGEE. The CDR3 loop is CASSSLWGLADTQYF. As DNA, the CDR3 is TGTGCCAGCAGCTCACTTTGGGGACTAGCGGATACGCAGTATTTT.

The chain links TRBV5-5 to TRBJ2-7; 7 nucleotides agree with TRBD1. Germline lookup yields CDR1 SGHKS and CDR2 YYEKEE (reference sequence). The CDR3 is made up of 15 amino acids. V shed 6 bases, J shed 1 base, and the junction held 10 bases outside the gene matches. The CDR3 bases are TGTGCCAGCATAGAATCAGGGGGAGTATCCTACGAGCAGTACTTC. Translating it yields CASIESGGVSYEQYF.

V gene TRBV9 combines with J gene TRBJ1-3; 8 positions agree with TRBD1. The trim removed 2 bases at V and 2 bases at J, leaving 9 bases unmatched. The CDR3 has 17 residues. Looked up from germline, CDR1 is SGDLS and CDR2 is YYNGEE. CDR3 in DNA: TGTGCCAGCAGCGTGGGGACAGGCTCAAGTACTGGAAACACCATATATTTT. This gives the protein CASSVGTGSSTGNTIYF.

The chain uses TRBV6-5 and TRBJ2-7; D remains ambiguous. V lost 3 bases, J lost 3 bases, and 15 bases lay in between. This CDR3 is 15 amino acids long. Germline V lookup: CDR1 MNHEY, CDR2 SVGAGI. CDR3 amino acids: CASSYDIGPGYEQYF. The CDR3 region has the DNA TGTGCCAGCAGTTATGACATCGGCCCCGGCTACGAGCAGTACTTC.

The V and J genes are TRBV11-2 and TRBJ2-5; D may be TRBD2 (6 bases). CDR1 and CDR2 from the germline V gene are SGHAT and FQNNGV. With 7 bases removed from V and 1 base from J, the gap between germline ends came to 13 bases. CDR3 length: 14 amino acids. CDR3 residues: CASTDPGGQETQYF. CDR3 nucleotide sequence: TGTGCCAGCACCGACCCCGGGGGCCAAGAGACCCAGTACTTC.

The V call is TRBV11-2, the J call TRBJ2-3; the match to TRBD1 covers 11 bases. The CDR3 runs to 15 residues. The germline V gene encodes CDR1 SGHAT and CDR2 FQNNGV. Trimming removed 6 bases from V and 5 bases from J; junction bases left unmatched: 7. CDR3 amino acids: CASRSGQGAGDTQYF. CDR3 nucleotides: TGTGCCAGCAGATCCGGACAGGGGGCTGGAGATACGCAGTATTTT.

This rearrangement joins TRBV30 to TRBJ1-6, with D uncertain. The CDR3 has 13 residues. V gave up 3 bases and J gave up 8 bases, with 11 bases separating them. CDR1 is GTSNPN and CDR2 is SVGIG in the germline V gene (reference sequence). CDR3 region: CAWRWTRDSPLHF. In DNA form, the CDR3 reads TGTGCCTGGAGATGGACGAGGGATTCACCCCTCCACTTT.

The CDR3 DNA sequence: TGTGCCAGCAGTTACTCCTTTGAGGGGGCGAGTCAGCCCCAGCATTTT. Translation gives CASSYSFEGASQPQHF. This rearrangement joins TRBV27 to TRBJ1-5, with 7 positions matching TRBD1. The CDR3 totals 16 residues. Germline CDR1 is MNHEY and CDR2 is SMNVEV (reference sequence). Trimming removed 4 bases from V and 6 bases from J; junction bases left unmatched: 12.

The J gene is TRBJ2-1, the V gene TRBV5-1; D gene ambiguous. V lost 2 bases to trimming and J lost 7 bases, with 4 bases between them. Germline lookup yields CDR1 SGHRS and CDR2 YFSETQ. There are 11 residues in the CDR3. CDR3 in amino acids: CASSFQNEQFF. CDR3 sequence (DNA): TGCGCCAGCAGCTTTCAAAATGAGCAGTTCTTC.

The CDR3 sequence: CASSLWGGRVNTEAFF. In nucleotides, the CDR3 is TGTGCCAGCAGCTTGTGGGGTGGGAGGGTGAACACTGAAGCTTTCTTT. The rearrangement links TRBV5-6 to TRBJ1-1; no clear D gene. Germline values: CDR1 SGHDT, CDR2 YYEEEE. V was cut by 1 base and J by 0 bases, with 13 bases left in between. This CDR3 has 16 amino acids.

This chain uses TRBV11-1 with TRBJ1-1; TRBD1 matches 7 bases. CDR1 SGHAT and CDR2 FQDESV come from the germline V gene (reference sequence). Losses at the gene ends were 4 bases for V and 2 bases for J; bases not matched to a gene: 7. This CDR3 has 15 residues. The CDR3 sequence: CASSSAGTVNTEAFF. As DNA, the CDR3 is TGTGCCAGCAGCTCAGCCGGGACAGTCAACACTGAAGCTTTCTTT. Variable domain in full (rest from reference TRBV11-1 and TRBJ1-1): EAEVAQSPRYKITEKSQAVAFWCDPISGHATLYWYRQILGQGPELLVQFQDESVVDDSQLPKDRFSAERLKGVDSTLKIQPAELGDSAMYLCASSSAGTVNTEAFFGQGTRLTVV.

The V call is TRBV27, the J call TRBJ1-5; no definite D call. Trimming cost V 3 bases and J 3 bases, with 6 bases left between them. The CDR3 extends over 13 amino acids. CDR1 MNHEY and CDR2 SMNVEV come from the germline V gene (reference sequence). The CDR3 DNA reads TGTGCCAGCAGTTTGGCTTTCAATCAGCCCCAGCATTTT. It translates to CASSLAFNQPQHF.

The V and J genes are TRBV2 and TRBJ2-2; the D gene is possibly TRBD2 (6 bases). CDR1 SNHLY and CDR2 FYNNEI come from the germline V gene. Trimming took 8 bases from V and 8 from J, leaving 21 bases between them. This CDR3 comprises 15 residues. The CDR3 here is CASGTQAVASGELFF. CDR3 nucleotides: TGTGCCAGCGGGACTCAAGCGGTGGCATCAGGGGAGCTGTTTTTT.

The genes are TRBV4-2 and TRBJ1-1; a weak D match, TRBD1 (5 bases). Trimming stripped 4 bases from V and 6 bases from J, with 9 bases between. The CDR3 is made up of 12 amino acids. Germline CDR1 reads LGHNA; CDR2 reads YNFKEQ. CDR3 residues: CASSRGGAEAFF. DNA of the CDR3: TGTGCCAGCAGCCGGGGGGGGGCTGAAGCTTTCTTT.

V is TRBV4-1 and J is TRBJ1-4, with 7 positions matching TRBD1. With V trimmed by 1 base and J by 6 bases, 5 bases remained unmatched. Germline lookup yields CDR1 MGHRA and CDR2 YSYEKL. The CDR3 extends over 15 amino acids. Written as DNA, the CDR3 is TGCGCCAGCAGCCAAGTTGGGACAGTCTATGAAAAACTGTTTTTT. Translating it yields CASSQVGTVYEKLFF.

CDR3 residues: CASSWTSGGAGNEQFF. DNA of the CDR3: TGTGCCAGCAGCTGGACTAGCGGGGGGGCGGGCAATGAGCAGTTCTTC. J is TRBJ2-1 and V is TRBV7-2; 15 nucleotides match TRBD2. The trim removed 4 bases at V and 6 bases at J, leaving 4 bases unmatched. The germline gives CDR1 SGHTA, CDR2 FQGNSA. The CDR3 loop spans 16 amino acids.

This rearrangement joins TRBV7-7 to TRBJ2-5; D is possibly TRBD1 (6 bases). The CDR3 contains 12 residues. V was shortened by 5 bases and J by 5 bases, with 9 bases between the two germline ends. Germline CDR1 SSHAT, CDR2 FNYEAQ (reference sequence). The CDR3 DNA is TGTGCCAGCAGCCCCGACAGGGAGACCCAGTACTTC. This encodes CASSPDRETQYF.

This sequence joins TRBV9 and TRBJ2-2, with 8 bases identical to TRBD1. Trimming cost V 4 bases and J 7 bases; bases outside gene matches: 9. This CDR3 is built from 15 residues. The germline gives CDR1 SGDLS, CDR2 YYNGEE. The CDR3 DNA sequence: TGTGCCAGCAGCCCAAACCCAGGGGGCTACGGGGAGCTGTTTTTT. This gives the protein CASSPNPGGYGELFF.

The chain carries TRBV4-1 and TRBJ2-7; D is possibly TRBD1 (6 bases). This CDR3 comprises 16 residues. Germline V gene data show CDR1 as MGHRA and CDR2 as YSYEKL. V lost 4 bases and J 0 bases, leaving 16 bases between the germline ends. CDR3 in amino acids: CASSRAGTTSSYEQYF. The CDR3 bases are TGCGCCAGCAGCCGGGCCGGGACAACGAGCTCCTACGAGCAGTACTTC.

This chain joins TRBV6-5 and TRBJ1-6, with 7 nucleotides matching TRBD1. V lost 0 bases, J lost 9 bases, and 5 bases stayed unmatched. The CDR3 consists of 15 residues. CDR1 and CDR2 from the germline V gene are MNHEY and SVGAGI. CDR3 DNA: TGTGCCAGCAGTTACTCGAGACAGGGAAGTTCACCCCTCCACTTT. Translation gives CASSYSRQGSSPLHF.

The J gene is TRBJ2-3, the V gene TRBV10-2, with D perhaps TRBD2 (5 bases). Trimming left V 4 bases short and J 1 base short, with 12 bases between. CDR1 and CDR2 from the germline V gene are WSHSY and SAAADI. The CDR3 has 15 residues. The CDR3 spells CASSVTRAGTDTQYF. In DNA form, the CDR3 reads TGCGCCAGCAGTGTTACTAGAGCGGGCACAGATACGCAGTATTTT.

This clone came up a few times. The rearrangement links TRBV5-6 to TRBJ1-1; TRBD1 is a possible D gene (5 bases). The CDR3 spans 13 residues. V shed 2 bases and J shed 0 bases, with 5 bases lying between them. Germline V gene data show CDR1 as SGHDT and CDR2 as YYEEEE. The CDR3 sequence: CASSFRVNTEAFF. The CDR3 nucleotides read TGTGCCAGCAGCTTCAGGGTGAACACTGAAGCTTTCTTT.

This clone has a handful of counts. The chain combines TRBV28 with TRBJ1-1, with D perhaps matching TRBD1 (6 bases). The CDR3 covers 13 residues. The germline V gene has CDR1 MDHEN and CDR2 SYDVKM. Trimming took 4 bases from V and 5 from J, leaving 11 bases between them. The CDR3 DNA is TGTGCCAGCAGTTCACAGGGAAAAACTGAAGCTTTCTTT. Its translation: CASSSQGKTEAFF.